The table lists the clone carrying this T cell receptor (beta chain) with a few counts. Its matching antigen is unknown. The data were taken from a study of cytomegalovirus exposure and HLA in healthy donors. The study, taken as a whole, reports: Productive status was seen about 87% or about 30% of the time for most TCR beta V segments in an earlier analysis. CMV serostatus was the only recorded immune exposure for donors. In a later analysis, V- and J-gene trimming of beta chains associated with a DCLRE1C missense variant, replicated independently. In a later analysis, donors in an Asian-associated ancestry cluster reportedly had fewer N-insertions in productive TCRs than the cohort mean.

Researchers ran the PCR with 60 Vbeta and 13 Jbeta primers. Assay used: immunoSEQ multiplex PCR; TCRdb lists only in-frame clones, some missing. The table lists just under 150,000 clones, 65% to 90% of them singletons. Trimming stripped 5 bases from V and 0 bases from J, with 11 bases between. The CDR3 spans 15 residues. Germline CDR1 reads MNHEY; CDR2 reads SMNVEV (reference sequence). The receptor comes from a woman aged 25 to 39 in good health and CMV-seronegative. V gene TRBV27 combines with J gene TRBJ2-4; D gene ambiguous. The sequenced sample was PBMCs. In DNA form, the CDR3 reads TGTGCCAGCAGTAGAAATACTGTAGCCAAAAACATTCAGTACTTC. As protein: CASSRNTVAKNIQYF.